One and the same sample provided the 24 T cell receptor beta chains below, sequenced in a study of T cells in Graves' hyperthyroidism and ophthalmopathy. Amplification yielded TCR beta CDR3 regions, with RNA transcripts as the source. The HTBI primer set was used in a first-round RT-PCR of the TCR CDR3. TCRdb redid the calling of the multiplex PCR reads with MiXCR, one entry per CDR3 protein. The data hold 500,000 to 600,000 distinct CDR3 sequences, with nearly 20% observed a single time. Material: blood. The receptors were sampled from a man aged 40-55 years with Graves' ophthalmopathy.

The chain is built from TRBV19 and TRBJ1-1, with TRBD1 as a possible D gene (5 bases). Germline CDR1 is LNHDA and CDR2 is SQIVND (reference sequence). V was clipped by 5 bases and J by 5 bases, with 12 bases between them. This CDR3 comprises 13 residues. The chain's CDR3 is CASSALGGTEAFF. The CDR3 region has the DNA TGTGCCAGTAGTGCCTTGGGGGGGACTGAAGCTTTCTTT.

This clonotype was counted many times. This rearrangement joins TRBV28 to TRBJ2-7; the D gene is possibly TRBD1 (6 bases). This CDR3 region has 15 residues. CDR1 MDHEN and CDR2 SYDVKM come from the germline V gene. The germline V and J ends were trimmed by 5 bases and 2 bases, with 16 bases remaining between them. The CDR3 sequence is CASSKGHLRPYEQYF. The CDR3 DNA reads TGTGCCAGCAGTAAGGGACACCTGCGCCCCTACGAGCAGTACTTC.

The rearrangement links TRBV12-3 or TRBV12-4 to TRBJ1-2; 7 positions agree with TRBD1. The J segment lost 8 bases and the V segment lost 1 base, leaving 10 bases of the junction unmatched. The CDR3 runs 15 residues. CDR3 residues: CASSLETGPLEGYTF. The CDR3 DNA sequence: TGTGCCAGCAGTTTAGAGACAGGGCCTTTAGAGGGCTACACCTTC.

This clonotype showed up many times. In nucleotides, the CDR3 is TGTGCCAGCAGAGAAGTGGGACGCCTGACTAGCGAGCAGTACTTC. It codes for CASREVGRLTSEQYF. The chain has TRBV28 and TRBJ2-7; the D gene is possibly TRBD2 (6 bases). V lost 6 bases and J lost 6, with 21 bases in between. CDR1 and CDR2 (germline): MDHEN, SYDVKM. The CDR3 consists of 15 residues.

This clonotype was picked up many times. The genes are TRBV18 and TRBJ2-3; D remains ambiguous. Trimming removed 0 bases from V and 3 bases from J, with 4 bases in between. The V gene's germline CDR1 is KGHSH and CDR2 LQKENI. The CDR3 totals 13 residues. Here the CDR3 reads CASSPPTTDTQYF. The CDR3 DNA sequence: TGTGCCAGCTCACCACCGACGACAGATACGCAGTATTTT.

The rearrangement uses TRBV19 and TRBJ2-6; 10 nucleotides agree with TRBD1. The length of the CDR3 is 16 residues. V was clipped by 7 bases and J by 0 bases; unmatched bases: 3. CDR1 is LNHDA and CDR2 is SQIVND in the germline V gene (reference sequence). CDR3 in DNA: TGTGCCAGTACCCGGACAGGGGGCTCTGGGGCCAACGTCCTGACTTTC. Translated: CASTRTGGSGANVLTF.

V is TRBV6-1 and J is TRBJ2-7; the match to TRBD2 covers 7 bases. The CDR3 totals 15 residues. CDR1 is MNHNS and CDR2 is SASEGT in the germline V gene. Trimming removed 4 bases from V and 2 bases from J; junction bases left unmatched: 8. The CDR3 sequence is CASSAPSGTPYEQYF. The DNA of the CDR3 is TGTGCCAGCAGTGCCCCGAGCGGGACGCCCTACGAGCAGTACTTC.

This clonotype was detected many times. The chain is built from TRBV18 and TRBJ2-3; no firm D call. Germline-derived CDR1 and CDR2 are KGHSH and LQKENI. The CDR3 has 14 residues. V was cut by 3 bases and J by 2 bases, with 9 bases left in between. The CDR3 sequence is CASSPGEFTDTQYF. The CDR3 DNA reads TGTGCCAGCTCACCCGGCGAATTCACAGATACGCAGTATTTT. Full variable domain (rest looked up from reference TRBV18 and TRBJ2-3): NAGVMQNPRHLVRRRGQEARLRCSPMKGHSHVYWYRQLPEEGLKFMVYLQKENIIDESGMPKERFSAEFPKEGPSILRIQQVVRGDSAAYFCASSPGEFTDTQYFGPGTRLTVL.

This clonotype was counted only a few times. The CDR3 sequence: CASTKGGDGTEAFF. DNA for the CDR3: TGTGCCAGCACCAAGGGGGGAGATGGGACTGAAGCTTTCTTT. The J gene is TRBJ1-1, the V gene TRBV28; perhaps TRBD1 as D (6 bases). Germline V gene data show CDR1 as MDHEN and CDR2 as SYDVKM. Trimming left V 7 bases short and J 5 bases short, with 17 bases between. This CDR3 is 14 amino acids long.

This clonotype has more than one count but fewer than ten. J is TRBJ1-2 and V is TRBV19; D perhaps matches TRBD1 (5 bases). V lost 3 bases and J 4 bases, leaving 9 bases between the germline ends. Germline V gives CDR1 LNHDA, CDR2 SQIVND (reference sequence). CDR3 length: 13 amino acids. The CDR3 DNA follows: TGTGCCAGTAGTATGGAACAGGTCTATGGCTACACCTTC. Its protein product is CASSMEQVYGYTF.

V usage is TRBV3-1 and J usage is TRBJ2-5; possible D gene TRBD2, 6 bases. The CDR3 contains 12 residues. V lost 4 bases and J lost 12, with 15 bases in between. Germline loops: CDR1 LGHDT, CDR2 YNNKEL (reference sequence). The CDR3 region is CASSPGGTSEYF. CDR3 coding DNA: TGTGCCAGCAGCCCTGGAGGGACCTCCGAGTACTTC.

The V call is TRBV18, the J call TRBJ2-7; D is perhaps TRBD1 (5 bases). Trimming pared 6 bases from V and 0 bases from J, leaving 12 bases between. Germline CDR1 is KGHSH and CDR2 is LQKENI. CDR3 size: 14 residues. The chain's CDR3 is CASSPPGNSYEQYF. CDR3 sequence (DNA): TGTGCCAGCTCCCCCCCAGGGAACTCCTACGAGCAGTACTTC.

The CDR3 region is CAISENSNQPQHF. For the CDR3, the DNA is TGTGCCATCAGTGAGAATAGCAATCAGCCCCAGCATTTT. V gene TRBV10-3 combines with J gene TRBJ1-5; unclear D gene. The length of the CDR3 is 13 residues. The ends were cut back, 2 bases at V and 0 bases at J, with 2 bases in the middle. Germline values: CDR1 ENHRY, CDR2 SYGVKD.

The chain uses TRBV30 and TRBJ1-2, with a possible D match to TRBD1 (6 bases). There are 16 residues in the CDR3. Germline V gene data show CDR1 as GTSNPN and CDR2 as SVGIG (reference sequence). The V gene lost 0 bases and the J gene lost 3 bases, with 17 bases spanning the gap. The CDR3 loop is CAWSVAGTGLYYGYTF. The CDR3 nucleotides are TGTGCCTGGAGTGTAGCAGGAACAGGGCTCTACTATGGCTACACCTTC. Complete variable domain (other parts from reference TRBV30 and TRBJ1-2): SQTIHQWPATLVQPVGSPLSLECTVEGTSNPNLYWYRQAAGRGLQLLFYSVGIGQISSEVPQNLSASRPQDRQFILSSKKLLLSDSGFYLCAWSVAGTGLYYGYTFGSGTRLTVV.

Details on this clonotype: This may stem from a read error, because a much larger clone lies one nucleotide away. V gene TRBV2 combines with J gene TRBJ1-3; D is unresolved. The CDR3 extends over 15 amino acids. Per the germline V gene, CDR1 is SNHLY and CDR2 is FYNNEI. The CDR3 here is CACSELGLSGNTIYF. CDR3 nucleotide sequence: TGTGCCTGCAGTGAACTAGGACTCTCTGGAAACACCATATATTTT.

This clonotype has only a few counts. The chain carries TRBV29-1 and TRBJ2-7, with D hard to call. This CDR3 has 15 residues. V was pared by 4 bases and J by 2 bases, with 18 bases between. Germline V CDR1 and CDR2: SQVTM, ANQGSEA. This CDR3 is CSVASSSDPTYEQYF. CDR3 DNA sequence: TGCAGCGTTGCATCCAGTAGTGACCCAACCTACGAGCAGTACTTC.

Many counts were recorded for this clonotype. The chain recombines TRBV30 with TRBJ2-5; D remains ambiguous. The CDR3 extends over 13 amino acids. V was pared by 4 bases and J by 0 bases, with 9 bases between. The germline V gene has CDR1 GTSNPN and CDR2 SVGIG (reference sequence). CDR3 nucleotides: TGTGCCTGGAATGCGAAGTACCAAGAGACCCAGTACTTC. Translated, it gives CAWNAKYQETQYF.

At least ten counts were recorded for this clonotype. The gene calls are TRBV12-3 or TRBV12-4 and TRBJ1-1; D perhaps matches TRBD1 (6 bases). Deletions cut 5 bases from V and 5 bases from J, with 21 bases between. CDR3 length equals 16 residues. CDR3 DNA sequence: TGTGCCAGCAGTCCCCGTTTGTCGGGGGCAGGGACTGAAGCTTTCTTT. This gives the protein CASSPRLSGAGTEAFF.

This clonotype was counted ten times or more. The chain is built from TRBV5-1 and TRBJ2-3, with TRBD1 matching 8 bases. This CDR3 has 15 residues. Trimming at V came to 3 bases and at J to 4 bases, leaving 7 bases not matched to a gene. From germline, CDR1 is SGHRS and CDR2 YFSETQ. CDR3 bases: TGCGCCAGCAGCTCCCTTAAGACAGGGGCAGATACGCAGTATTTT. Protein: CASSSLKTGADTQYF.

This clonotype occurred many times. The CDR3 region has the DNA TGTGCCAGCAGCCCTGGGACTTCCCAAGAGACCCAGTACTTC. Protein product: CASSPGTSQETQYF. This chain joins TRBV7-9 and TRBJ2-5; possible D gene TRBD2, 6 bases. In germline, CDR1 is SEHNR, CDR2 FQNEAQ (reference sequence). With 5 bases removed from V and 1 base from J, the gap between germline ends came to 11 bases. The CDR3 runs to 14 residues.

This clonotype has just a few counts. The gene calls are TRBV19 and TRBJ1-5; D unclear. This CDR3 contains 15 residues. In germline, CDR1 is LNHDA, CDR2 SQIVND (reference sequence). V lost 1 base and J lost 7, with 14 bases in between. The CDR3 DNA is TGTGCCAGTAGTATAGGCGACAACCACGGGCAGCCCCAGCATTTT. Amino acid sequence: CASSIGDNHGQPQHF. The variable domain in full, with the rest retrieved from reference TRBV19 and TRBJ1-5, is DGGITQSPKYLFRKEGQNVTLSCEQNLNHDAMYWYRQDPGQGLRLIYYSQIVNDFQKGDIAEGYSVSREKKESFPLTVTSAQKNPTAFYLCASSIGDNHGQPQHFGDGTRLSIL.

This clonotype appeared a few times. J is TRBJ2-2 and V is TRBV20-1, with TRBD2 matching 16 bases. V dropped 2 bases and J dropped 6; count of bases not matched to a gene: 12. This CDR3 has 19 amino acids. The germline gives CDR1 DFQATT, CDR2 SNEGSKA (reference sequence). CDR3 amino acids: CSARTRPGTSGGASGELFF. In nucleotides, the CDR3 is TGCAGTGCTAGAACGCGTCCCGGGACTAGCGGGGGGGCCTCCGGGGAGCTGTTTTTT.

This clonotype has only a few counts. The chain combines TRBV27 with TRBJ2-3; no definite D call. The V and J ends lost 2 bases and 2 bases respectively, with 5 bases between them. CDR3 size: 13 residues. Germline V lookup: CDR1 MNHEY, CDR2 SMNVEV (reference sequence). The CDR3 DNA follows: TGTGCCAGCAGTTTACCCCTCACAGATACGCAGTATTTT. It codes for CASSLPLTDTQYF.

This clonotype was observed many times. The V and J genes are TRBV5-1 and TRBJ2-1; 13 bases map to TRBD2. Looked up from germline, CDR1 is SGHRS and CDR2 is YFSETQ. The junction had 6 bases not matched to a gene; V was cut back by 2 bases and J by 4 bases. There are 17 residues in the CDR3. CDR3 DNA: TGCGCCAGCAGCTTTGGACTAGCGGGAGCTTCTTACAATGAGCAGTTCTTC. It specifies CASSFGLAGASYNEQFF.